The rows below give T cell receptor beta chains drawn from one sample of a study of blood T cell repertoires in COVID-19. Libraries were prepared by immunoSEQ multiplex PCR; TCRdb keeps only in-frame clonotypes and omits some of them. The table records tens of thousands of clones, roughly 83% of them present only once. The sample taken for sequencing was peripheral blood. These receptor sequences come from a man aged 50 or older with COVID-19, enrolled during active disease. CDR3s include the opening cysteine and the closing phenylalanine or tryptophan. The D gene is left open where the match is weak. Some rows have no size entry. The others give once, few or many, or a class for an expanded clone.

>TRBV30|-|TRBJ2-1|TRBD2
TGTGCCTGGAGTCGGCGGGGGTCGGATGAGCAGTTCTTC
CAWSRRGSDEQFF
>TRBV30|-|TRBJ2-7|-
TGTGCCTGGAGCTTGGGGGGACAGACCTACGAGCAGTACTTC
CAWSLGGQTYEQYF
>TRBV6-5|-|TRBJ1-1|TRBD1
TGTGCCAGCAGTTCCGGGACAGGGGGAATGAACACTGAAGCTTTCTTT
CASSSGTGGMNTEAFF
>TRBV5-6|few|TRBJ1-4|-
TGTGCCAGCAGCTTGGAAGTGGAGGGGGAAAAACTGTTTTTT
CASSLEVEGEKLFF
>TRBV28|-|TRBJ1-4|TRBD1
TGTGCCAGCAGCTCTAGGGACAGGGGGACTAATGAAAAACTGTTTTTT
CASSSRDRGTNEKLFF
>TRBV6-2/TRBV6-3|once|TRBJ2-7|-
TGTGCCAGCAGTACGCCCCCTCTAGGAGCTTACGAGCAGTACTTC
CASSTPPLGAYEQYF
>TRBV7-9|-|TRBJ1-5|-
TGTGCCAGCAGCCCTCTCGGAAGGGGTTGGGAGCCCCAGCATTTT
CASSPLGRGWEPQHF
>TRBV11-2|-|TRBJ2-7|-
TGTGCCAGCAGCAAGGGGCTAGCGCCATACGAGCAGTACTTC
CASSKGLAPYEQYF
>TRBV7-9|few|TRBJ1-1|-
TGTGCCAGCAGCCCGGATCTCTCGGGGGGCCAGCGCCGAGCTTTCTTT
CASSPDLSGGQRRAFF
>TRBV7-2|-|TRBJ2-1|-
TGTGCCAGCAGCCAACAGGGACGGGTTTACAATGAGCAGTTCTTC
CASSQQGRVYNEQFF
>TRBV7-6|-|TRBJ2-7|TRBD1
TGTGCCAGCAGCTTCGGACAGGGGGCTACCTACGAGCAGTACTTC
CASSFGQGATYEQYF
>TRBV10-3|many|TRBJ1-2|TRBD1
TGTGCCATCAGCAGGACAGGGGAGGGCTACACCTTC
CAISRTGEGYTF
>TRBV14|-|TRBJ2-2|-
TGTGCCAGCAGCCAAGTCGGGAGGAACACCGGGGAGCTGTTTTTT
CASSQVGRNTGELFF
>TRBV7-9|-|TRBJ2-7|-
TGTGCCAGCAGCCCGCGGGACGGCTACGAGCAGTACTTC
CASSPRDGYEQYF
>TRBV18|few|TRBJ2-7|-
TGTGCCAGCTCACCAACCCCAGGGTTAAGCGAGCAGTACTTC
CASSPTPGLSEQYF
>TRBV18|-|TRBJ1-2|-
TGTGCCAGCTCACAACGTCAGGAGGAAGGCTACACCTTC
CASSQRQEEGYTF
>TRBV6-6|-|TRBJ2-3|-
TGTGCCAGCAGTTACTCACCTAGCGGCACAGATACGCAGTATTTT
CASSYSPSGTDTQYF
>TRBV5-1|-|TRBJ1-4|-
TGCGCCAGCAGCCGGACAGACAGGAATGAAAAACTGTTTTTT
CASSRTDRNEKLFF
>TRBV30|once|TRBJ2-5|TRBD2
TGTGCCTGGAGTCTCGGACTAGCGGCGGAGACCCAGTACTTC
CAWSLGLAAETQYF
>TRBV19|once|TRBJ1-5|TRBD1
TGTGCCAGTAGCAGGGGGCGAGGCAATCAGCCCCAGCATTTT
CASSRGRGNQPQHF
>TRBV7-9|-|TRBJ2-7|-
TGTGCCAGCAGCCCTCATCGCCGGGACAACTACGAGCAGTACTTC
CASSPHRRDNYEQYF
>TRBV9|-|TRBJ2-5|TRBD2
TGTGCCAGCAGCGCCCGCGGGGGGGGCGGGACCTCTCAGTACTTC
CASSARGGGGTSQYF
>TRBV28|-|TRBJ2-1|TRBD2
TGTGCCAGCATATCGGTGGCTAGCGGGAGTCATGAGCAGTTCTTC
CASISVASGSHEQFF
>TRBV5-6|-|TRBJ2-3|TRBD1
TGTGCCAGCAGCTCGAGACAGGGGCATACGCAGTATTTT
CASSSRQGHTQYF
>TRBV6-5|-|TRBJ2-2|-
TGTGCCAGCATTAACAGGGAAATCCGGGAGCTGTTTTTT
CASINREIRELFF
>TRBV4-1|few|TRBJ2-2|TRBD1
TGCGCCAGCAGCCAAGATGACAGGGGGGGGAACACCGGGGAGCTGTTTTTT
CASSQDDRGGNTGELFF
>TRBV4-1|-|TRBJ2-7|TRBD1
TGCGCCAGCAGTTGGGACAGTTACGAGCAGTACTTC
CASSWDSYEQYF
>TRBV7-9|few|TRBJ1-5|-
TGTGCCAGCAGTTTCTCCAATCAGCCCCAGCATTTT
CASSFSNQPQHF
>TRBV3-1/TRBV3-2|-|TRBJ1-2|-
TGTGCCAGCAGCCTCACCGGGACTGCGAATGGCTACACCTTC
CASSLTGTANGYTF
>TRBV28|-|TRBJ2-7|-
TGTGCCACCGTGAGGCACTCCTACGAGCAGTACTTC
CATVRHSYEQYF
>TRBV20-1|-|TRBJ2-7|TRBD1
TGCAGTGCTACTGACAGGGGATACGAGCAGTACTTC
CSATDRGYEQYF
>TRBV6-2/TRBV6-3|once|TRBJ1-2|-
TGTGCCAGCAGCACTACACCCCAGGGTGGCTACACCTTC
CASSTTPQGGYTF
>TRBV6-5|few|TRBJ2-2|-
TGTGCCAGCAGTCCCGACAGGTTAACCACCGGGGAGCTGTTTTTT
CASSPDRLTTGELFF
>TRBV19|-|TRBJ2-3|TRBD2
TGTGCCAGTAGTATAGGGGGGACTAGCGGGGTCACAGATACGCAGTATTTT
CASSIGGTSGVTDTQYF
>TRBV4-2|-|TRBJ2-3|-
TGTGCCAGCAGCCAAGAGAGGGTAGGAGATACGCAGTATTTT
CASSQERVGDTQYF
>TRBV5-1|-|TRBJ2-2|-
TGCGCCAGCAGCCCGACAGTAACCGGGGAGCTGTTTTTT
CASSPTVTGELFF
>TRBV6-5|once|TRBJ1-3|TRBD1
TGTGCCAGCAGGGGCAAGACAGGGAACGGAAACACCATATATTTT
CASRGKTGNGNTIYF
>TRBV18|-|TRBJ1-4|TRBD1
TGTGCCAGCTCAGCATCCAGGGGGCGCGAAGGGGCCCCTAGTGAAAAACTGTTTTTT
CASSASRGREGAPSEKLFF
>TRBV7-6|-|TRBJ2-3|TRBD2
TGTGCCAGCAGCCGCCCTAGCGGGAGTGGGGCAGATACGCAGTATTTT
CASSRPSGSGADTQYF
>TRBV15|-|TRBJ1-5|-
TGTGCCACCAGCAGAGATGCGGGGAAAGGCAATCAGCCCCAGCATTTT
CATSRDAGKGNQPQHF
>TRBV28|-|TRBJ2-5|-
TGTGCCAGCAGTGAACGGACAGTCTCGACCCAGTACTTC
CASSERTVSTQYF
>TRBV7-8|-|TRBJ2-3|TRBD2
TGTGCCAGCAGCTTAGCAGGACTAGAGAGTACGCAGTATTTT
CASSLAGLESTQYF
>TRBV3-1/TRBV3-2|-|TRBJ1-5|TRBD1
TGTGCCAGCAGCTATGGACAGGGGAATAGCAATCAGCCCCAGCATTTT
CASSYGQGNSNQPQHF
>TRBV21-1|-|TRBJ2-3|-
TGTGCCAGCAGCAAAGAACCGGAGGCGCAGTATTTT
CASSKEPEAQYF
>TRBV16|-|TRBJ2-1|TRBD2
TGTGCCAGCAGCCAATTGGACGGGAGGGCCCAGTTCTTC
CASSQLDGRAQFF
>TRBV21-1|once|TRBJ1-2|-
TGTGCCAGCAGCACAGACAGGGCCGGAGACTATGGCTACACCTTC
CASSTDRAGDYGYTF
>TRBV5-1|-|TRBJ2-4|TRBD1
TGCGCCAGCACCCCACAGGGGGCTAAAAACATTCAGTACTTC
CASTPQGAKNIQYF
>TRBV7-8|-|TRBJ1-5|TRBD1
TGTGCCAGCAGCGTACAGGGGGCGCTTCAGCCCCAGCATTTT
CASSVQGALQPQHF
>TRBV5-4|-|TRBJ2-5|TRBD1
TGTGCCAGCAGCCAAGGGACAGACCAAGAGACCCAGTACTTC
CASSQGTDQETQYF
>TRBV28|-|TRBJ2-7|TRBD2
TGTGCCAGCAGGGGGGGGTTTTCCGAGCAGTACTTC
CASRGGFSEQYF
>TRBV5-4|-|TRBJ2-1|-
TGTGCCAGCAGCCACGGGGGGCCCTACAATGAGCAGTTCTTC
CASSHGGPYNEQFF
>TRBV10-3|-|TRBJ2-7|TRBD1
TGTGCCATCAGCCGGGACAGAGTACTTTCCGGGCAGTACTTC
CAISRDRVLSGQYF
>TRBV5-1|-|TRBJ1-1|TRBD1
TGCGCCAGCAGCCCTGGGACAGTCACTGAAGCTTTCTTT
CASSPGTVTEAFF
>TRBV6-2/TRBV6-3|-|TRBJ1-1|TRBD1
TGTGCCAGCAGTTACGCCATGGGACAGATGAACACTGAAGCTTTCTTT
CASSYAMGQMNTEAFF
>TRBV7-3|medium-sized|TRBJ1-2|TRBD1
TGTGCCAGCAGCTTAAGTAGCACAGGGGATGGCTACACCTTC
CASSLSSTGDGYTF
>TRBV9|-|TRBJ2-1|TRBD1
TGTGCCAGCAGCGAGGGGACAGGGTACTACAATGAGCAGTTCTTC
CASSEGTGYYNEQFF
>TRBV19|-|TRBJ2-7|-
TGTGCCAGTAGTATAACGGCGGAGAGCTCCTACGAGCAGTACTTC
CASSITAESSYEQYF
>TRBV6-5|-|TRBJ2-7|-
TGTGCCAGCACTTCGGCAGGGGAATGGGACGAGCAGTACTTC
CASTSAGEWDEQYF
>TRBV11-2|-|TRBJ2-2|-
TGTGCCAGCAGACGTCTAACAGGGCGAACCGGGGAGCTGTTTTTT
CASRRLTGRTGELFF
>TRBV27|-|TRBJ2-7|TRBD1
TGTGCCAGCGGCCGACAGGGGAGCAACGAGCAGTACTTC
CASGRQGSNEQYF